This T cell receptor (beta chain) is drawn from a study of technical replicates of blood from a few donors. Trimming cost V 0 bases and J 1 base; bases outside gene matches: 14. Looked up from germline, CDR1 is SNHLY and CDR2 is FYNNEI. The CDR3 loop spans 19 amino acids. Assay used: immunoSEQ multiplex PCR; TCRdb lists only in-frame clones, some missing. Of 60,000 to 90,000 clones in the sample, more than 90% were seen once. The clonotype originates from a human donor in good health. The sequenced material came from T cells isolated from PBMCs. The V gene is TRBV2, the J gene TRBJ1-1; 7 bases are a match to TRBD1. The CDR3 region has the DNA TGTGCCAGCAGTGAAGCGATGGGGACAGACGGATCGGGGAACACTGAAGCTTTCTTT. It yields the protein CASSEAMGTDGSGNTEAFF.